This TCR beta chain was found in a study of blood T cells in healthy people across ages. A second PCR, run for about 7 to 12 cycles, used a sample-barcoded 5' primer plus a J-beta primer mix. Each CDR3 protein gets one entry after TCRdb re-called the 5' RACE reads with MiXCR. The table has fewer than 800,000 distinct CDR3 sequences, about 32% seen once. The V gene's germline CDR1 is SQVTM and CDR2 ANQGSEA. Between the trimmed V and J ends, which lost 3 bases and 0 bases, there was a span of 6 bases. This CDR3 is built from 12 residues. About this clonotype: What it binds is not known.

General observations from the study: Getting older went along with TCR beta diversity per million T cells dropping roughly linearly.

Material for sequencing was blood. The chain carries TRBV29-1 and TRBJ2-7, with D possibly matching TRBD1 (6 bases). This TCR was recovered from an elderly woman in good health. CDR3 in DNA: TGCAGCGTTGAGGGGGCCTCCTACGAGCAGTACTTC. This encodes CSVEGASYEQYF.